This T cell receptor (beta chain) was profiled in a study of post-analysis software for immune sequencing data. Libraries were made from TCR beta cDNA, and they carried unique molecular identifiers. TCRdb re-called the PCR reads with MiXCR, one entry per CDR3 protein. This repertoire shows hundreds of thousands of distinct CDR3 sequences, approximately 30% found once; its top ten account for roughly 0.53%. With respect to this clonotype: Its antigen is unknown.

The CDR3 contains 14 residues. CDR1 DFQATT and CDR2 SNEGSKA come from the germline V gene (reference sequence). Trimming at V came to 3 bases and at J to 3 bases, leaving 4 bases not matched to a gene. General study points: Elevated frequency relative to controls characterized 4 or 5 TRBV segments in patients, TRBV5-6, TRBV5-1 and TRBV20-1 among them. By F measure, strong co-clustering occurred among samples prepared in the same batch.

The V call is TRBV20-1, the J call TRBJ2-3; 9 bases agree with TRBD1. Sequenced input: blood. This receptor was obtained from a girl between 10 and 17 years old with multiple sclerosis. This CDR3 reads CSARGDRETDTQYF. CDR3 DNA sequence: TGCAGTGCTAGGGGGGACAGGGAAACAGATACGCAGTATTTT.